Listed here are 10 T cell receptor beta chains from one sample, sequenced in a study of blood T cell repertoires in COVID-19. Some clones are missing from TCRdb's copy, which holds only in-frame ones; the method was immunoSEQ multiplex PCR. The sample has about 94,000 clones, about four fifths seen once. Sequenced sample: peripheral blood. These receptors all come from a human donor in a cohort sampled during active COVID-19.

The chain couples TRBV2 to TRBJ1-2, with D hard to call. V was shortened by 5 bases and J by 4 bases, with 14 bases between the two germline ends. The germline gives CDR1 SNHLY, CDR2 FYNNEI. The CDR3 covers 14 residues. DNA of the CDR3: TGTGCCAGCAGTACCCCGCGGCAGCCCTATGGCTACACCTTC. Its protein product is CASSTPRQPYGYTF. Complete variable domain (other parts from reference TRBV2 and TRBJ1-2): EPEVTQTPSHQVTQMGQEVILRCVPISNHLYFYWYRQILGQKVEFLVSFYNNEISEKSEIFDDQFSVERPDGSNFTLKIRSTKLEDSAMYFCASSTPRQPYGYTFGSGTRLTVV.

This clone was picked up one time. This sequence joins TRBV7-2 and TRBJ2-7; 10 positions match TRBD1. CDR1 is SGHTA, CDR2 FQGNSA, per germline. The CDR3 is made up of 13 amino acids. V dropped 6 bases and J dropped 5; count of bases not matched to a gene: 4. CDR3 residues: CASSHGQGDEQYF. In nucleotides, the CDR3 is TGTGCCAGCAGTCATGGACAGGGGGACGAGCAGTACTTC.

Regarding this clone: The same CDR3 arises from other DNA sequences in this sample as well. This rearrangement joins TRBV5-1 to TRBJ1-4; 11 bases are shared with TRBD1. Germline V CDR1 and CDR2: SGHRS, YFSETQ. The CDR3 contains 14 residues. After removal of 3 bases from V and 6 bases from J, the junction contained 1 base not matched to a gene. The CDR3 protein is CASSSGQGDEKLFF. CDR3 sequence (DNA): TGCGCCAGCAGCTCGGGACAGGGGGATGAAAAACTGTTTTTT.

The V and J genes are TRBV30 and TRBJ2-1; 7 nucleotides agree with TRBD2. CDR3 length: 15 residues. Germline-derived CDR1 and CDR2 are GTSNPN and SVGIG (reference sequence). After removal of 4 bases from V and 1 base from J, the junction contained 7 bases not matched to a gene. The CDR3 loop reads CAWNSGQGSYNEQFF. CDR3 bases: TGTGCCTGGAATAGCGGGCAGGGTTCCTACAATGAGCAGTTCTTC.

The chain has TRBV27 and TRBJ2-3, with a tentative D call TRBD2 (6 bases). With 5 bases removed from V and 2 bases from J, the gap between germline ends came to 17 bases. CDR1 and CDR2 from the germline V gene are MNHEY and SMNVEV (reference sequence). The CDR3 consists of 16 residues. The CDR3 bases are TGTGCCAGCAGTCTTCTATTAGGAGGGATCACAGATACGCAGTATTTT. Its protein is CASSLLLGGITDTQYF.

This clone was recorded once. J is TRBJ1-5 and V is TRBV27, with D possibly being TRBD1 (6 bases). The CDR3 is 14 amino acids. CDR1 and CDR2 from the germline V gene are MNHEY and SMNVEV (reference sequence). Trimming cost V 5 bases and J 3 bases, with 11 bases left between them. The CDR3: CASSRTEFNQPQHF. The CDR3 nucleotides are TGTGCCAGCAGTCGGACAGAGTTCAATCAGCCCCAGCATTTT.

V is TRBV6-5 and J is TRBJ2-6, with D uncertain. CDR1 and CDR2 from the germline V gene are MNHEY and SVGAGI. The ends were cut back, 5 bases at V and 0 bases at J, with 8 bases in the middle. This CDR3 comprises 15 residues. DNA of the CDR3: TGTGCCAGCAGTCCTCAACTCTCTGGGGCCAACGTCCTGACTTTC. Translating gives CASSPQLSGANVLTF.

The chain recombines TRBV11-2 with TRBJ2-2, with a weak D call TRBD2 (6 bases). Germline lookup yields CDR1 SGHAT and CDR2 FQNNGV. Trimming left V 4 bases short and J 7 bases short, with 13 bases between. The CDR3 contains 14 residues. The CDR3 here is CASSSRTGVGELFF. For the CDR3, the DNA is TGTGCCAGCAGCTCCAGGACGGGGGTCGGGGAGCTGTTTTTT.

This clone occurred many times. The chain links TRBV7-9 to TRBJ1-2, with unresolved D. CDR1 is SEHNR, CDR2 FQNEAQ, per germline (reference sequence). V was pared by 6 bases and J by 6 bases, with 14 bases between. This CDR3 contains 13 residues. The CDR3 region has the DNA TGTGCCAGCAGTCCCATGCAAGAGGATGGCTACACCTTC. Residues: CASSPMQEDGYTF.

The V and J genes are TRBV29-1 and TRBJ1-1, with TRBD1 matching 7 bases. Trimming removed 6 bases from V and 0 bases from J; junction bases left unmatched: 4. Germline V gene data show CDR1 as SQVTM and CDR2 as ANQGSEA. This CDR3 is built from 13 residues. Here the CDR3 reads CSVQGQLNTEAFF. DNA of the CDR3: TGCAGCGTCCAGGGACAGTTGAACACTGAAGCTTTCTTT.